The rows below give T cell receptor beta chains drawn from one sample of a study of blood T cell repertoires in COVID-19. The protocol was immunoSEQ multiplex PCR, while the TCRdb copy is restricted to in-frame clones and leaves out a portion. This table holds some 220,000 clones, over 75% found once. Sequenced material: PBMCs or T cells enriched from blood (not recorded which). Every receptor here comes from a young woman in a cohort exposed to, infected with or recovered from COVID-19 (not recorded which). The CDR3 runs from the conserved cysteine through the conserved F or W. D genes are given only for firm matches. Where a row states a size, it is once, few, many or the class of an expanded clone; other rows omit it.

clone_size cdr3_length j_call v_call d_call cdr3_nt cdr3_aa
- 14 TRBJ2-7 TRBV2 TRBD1 TGTGCCAGCAAACGGGACAGGGGGCCCTACGAGCAGTACTTC CASKRDRGPYEQYF
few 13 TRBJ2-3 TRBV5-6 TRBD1 TGTGCCAGCAGCTTGCGGACAGGGAGGACGCAGTATTTT CASSLRTGRTQYF
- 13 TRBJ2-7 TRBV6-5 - TGTGCCAGCGAGCAGAGAGGAACCTACGAGCAGTACTTC CASEQRGTYEQYF
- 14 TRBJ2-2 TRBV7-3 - TGTGCCAGCAGCTTAAATCAGAACACCGGGGAGCTGTTTTTT CASSLNQNTGELFF
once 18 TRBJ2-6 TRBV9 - TGTGCCAGCAGCATCCGGGACACCCCTAGCTCTGGGGCCAACGTCCTGACTTTC CASSIRDTPSSGANVLTF
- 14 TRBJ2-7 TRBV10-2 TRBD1 TGCGCCAGCAGGGTGGACAGGATGACCTACGAGCAGTACTTC CASRVDRMTYEQYF
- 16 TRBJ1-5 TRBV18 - TGTGCCAGCTCCCCAGGCAGGGGAGATAGCAATCAGCCCCAGCATTTT CASSPGRGDSNQPQHF
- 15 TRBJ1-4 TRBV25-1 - TGTGCCAGCAGTGAAGCAGGGCCAATTGATGAAAAACTGTTTTTT CASSEAGPIDEKLFF
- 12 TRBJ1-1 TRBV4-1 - TGCGCCAGCAGCCATCCCCAGGGGGAAGCTTTCTTT CASSHPQGEAFF
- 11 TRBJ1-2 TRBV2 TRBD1 TGTGCCAGTAAAAGGGGGCAAGGCTACACCTTC CASKRGQGYTF
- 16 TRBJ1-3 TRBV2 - TGTGCCAGCAGGAATATTTTCGTCGGCTCTGGAAACACCATATATTTT CASRNIFVGSGNTIYF
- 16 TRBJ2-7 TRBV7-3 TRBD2 TGTGCCAGCAGCCCGCGAGGGCCTAGCGGGGGATACGAGCAGTACTTC CASSPRGPSGGYEQYF
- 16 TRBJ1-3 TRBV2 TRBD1 TGTGCCAGCAGTGGGACCGGGACAGGGTATGGAAACACCATATATTTT CASSGTGTGYGNTIYF
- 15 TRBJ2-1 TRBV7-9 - TGTGCCAGCAGCTCGTTGCCGGGAGCCTACAATGAGCAGTTCTTC CASSSLPGAYNEQFF
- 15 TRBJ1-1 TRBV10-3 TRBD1 TGTGCCATCAGTGATAGGGGACAGGGTGGGACTGAAGCTTTCTTT CAISDRGQGGTEAFF
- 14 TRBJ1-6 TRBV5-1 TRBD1 TGCGCCAGCAGGCGGGACAGGGGGAATTCACCCCTCCACTTT CASRRDRGNSPLHF
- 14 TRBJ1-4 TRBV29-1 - TGCAGCGTAACACCGACAGGTTCTAATGAAAAACTGTTTTTT CSVTPTGSNEKLFF
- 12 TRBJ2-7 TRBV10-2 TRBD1 TGCGCCAGCAGTCCTCAGGGGGACGTTCAGTACTTC CASSPQGDVQYF
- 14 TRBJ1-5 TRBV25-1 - TGTGCCAGCAGTGATCAGGTTAGCAATCAGCCCCAGCATTTT CASSDQVSNQPQHF
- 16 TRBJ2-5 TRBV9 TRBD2 TGTGCCAGCAGCGTCGGGACTAGCGGATACCAAGAGACCCAGTACTTC CASSVGTSGYQETQYF
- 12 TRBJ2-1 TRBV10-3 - TGTGCCATCAGTAGAACAGAGAATGAGCAGTTCTTC CAISRTENEQFF
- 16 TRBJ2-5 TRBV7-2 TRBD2 TGTGCCAGCAGCTCTTTACTAGCGGCACCTCAAGAGACCCAGTACTTC CASSSLLAAPQETQYF
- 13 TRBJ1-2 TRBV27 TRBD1 TGTGCCAGCAGTCACAGGGGACTAGGCGGCTACACCTTC CASSHRGLGGYTF
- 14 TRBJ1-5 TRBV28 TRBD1 TGTGCCAGCAGGACAGGGGGATACAATCAGCCCCAGCATTTT CASRTGGYNQPQHF
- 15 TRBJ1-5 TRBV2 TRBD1 TGTGCCAGCAGCATCCCGGACAGGGCGGCGGAGCCCCAGCATTTT CASSIPDRAAEPQHF
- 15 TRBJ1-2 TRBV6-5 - TGTGCCAGCAGTTACCGAGAGGGCGTCGACTATGGCTACACCTTC CASSYREGVDYGYTF
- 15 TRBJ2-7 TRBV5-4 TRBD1 TGTGCCAGCAGCTTGATCACAGAGGGGGCGAACGAGCAGTACTTC CASSLITEGANEQYF
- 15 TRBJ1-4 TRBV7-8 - TGTGCCAGCAGCCCGCCCCCGGAGGGAAATGAAAAACTGTTTTTT CASSPPPEGNEKLFF
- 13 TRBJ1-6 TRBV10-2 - TGCGCCAGCAGTGAGTCGGTAGAGTCACCCCTCCACTTT CASSESVESPLHF
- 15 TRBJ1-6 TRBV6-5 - TGTGCCAGCAGTTACTCGGGGAGGGGCGGATCACCCCTCCACTTT CASSYSGRGGSPLHF
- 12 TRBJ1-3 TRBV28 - TGTGCCAGCAGTCACCGACAAAACACCATATATTTT CASSHRQNTIYF
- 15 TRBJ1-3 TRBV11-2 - TGTGCCAGCAGCCCAGTACGGGGTCACGGAAACACCATATATTTT CASSPVRGHGNTIYF
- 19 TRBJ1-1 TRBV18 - TGTGCCAGCTCACCTTTTGCGGTGGGGCGGGGTGCCCCGAACACTGAAGCTTTCTTT CASSPFAVGRGAPNTEAFF
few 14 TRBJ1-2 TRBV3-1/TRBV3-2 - TGTGCCAGCAGCCCCAAGACAGTCTACTATGGCTACACCTTC CASSPKTVYYGYTF
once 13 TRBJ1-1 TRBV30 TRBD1 TGTGCCTGGGACGACAGGGGGCTTACTGAAGCTTTCTTT CAWDDRGLTEAFF
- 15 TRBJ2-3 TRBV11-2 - TGTGCCAGCAGCTTAGATACCGGTTTTGTAGATACGCAGTATTTT CASSLDTGFVDTQYF
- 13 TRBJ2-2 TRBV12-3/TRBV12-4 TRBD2 TGTGCCAGCAGTCTTGGGAGGGCCGGGGAGCTGTTTTTT CASSLGRAGELFF
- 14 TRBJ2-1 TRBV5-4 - TGTGCCAGCAGCTTGAACAGCGGGTTTAATGAGCAGTTCTTC CASSLNSGFNEQFF
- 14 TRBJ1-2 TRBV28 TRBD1 TGTGCCACCACTCGGACAGGGGTATTCAATGGCTACACCTTC CATTRTGVFNGYTF
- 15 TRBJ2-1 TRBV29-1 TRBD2 TGCAGCGTTGGGAGGACTAGCGGAGTGGACAATGAGCAGTTCTTC CSVGRTSGVDNEQFF
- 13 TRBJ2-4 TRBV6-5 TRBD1 TGTGCCAGCAGTAGGACAGGGGCCGACATTCAGTACTTC CASSRTGADIQYF
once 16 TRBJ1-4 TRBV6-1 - TGTGCCAGCAGTGATTGGGTCAGGGCTACTAATGAAAAACTGTTTTTT CASSDWVRATNEKLFF